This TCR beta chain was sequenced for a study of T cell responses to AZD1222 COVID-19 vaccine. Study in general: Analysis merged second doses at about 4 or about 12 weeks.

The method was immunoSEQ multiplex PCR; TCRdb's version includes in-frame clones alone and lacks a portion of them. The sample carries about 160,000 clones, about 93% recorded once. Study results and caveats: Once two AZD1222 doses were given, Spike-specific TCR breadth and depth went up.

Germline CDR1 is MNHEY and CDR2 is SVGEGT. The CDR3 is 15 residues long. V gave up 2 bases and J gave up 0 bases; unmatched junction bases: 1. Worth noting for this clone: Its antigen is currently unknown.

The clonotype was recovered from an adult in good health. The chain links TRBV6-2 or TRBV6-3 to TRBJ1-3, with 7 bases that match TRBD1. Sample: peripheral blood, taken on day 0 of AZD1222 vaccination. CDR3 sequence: CASSYGTASGNTIYF. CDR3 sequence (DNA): TGTGCCAGCAGTTACGGGACAGCCTCTGGAAACACCATATATTTT.